A selection of T cell receptor beta chains follows, all from one sample in a study of shared clonotypes between healthy human individuals. Profiled with immunoSEQ multiplex PCR; TCRdb holds only in-frame clones, not every one. The sample records roughly 1 million clones, around 78% being singletons. The sample comprised memory CD4+ T cells from PBMCs. These receptors were collected from a man younger than 35 in good health. Some clones in this sample may be carry-over from other donors' samples. The CDR3 runs from the conserved cysteine through the conserved F or W. The D gene is left open where the match is weak. For some rows the clone size is stated as once, few or many, or as a class when expanded; others skip it.

D: -
size: -
J: TRBJ2-2
V: TRBV7-8
CDR3: CASSSRQPHNTGELFF
DNA: TGTGCCAGCAGCTCCCGACAGCCCCATAACACCGGGGAGCTGTTTTTT

D: -
size: once
J: TRBJ2-6
V: TRBV19
CDR3: CASSIGWRDPSGANVLTF
DNA: TGTGCCAGTAGTATAGGTTGGCGGGACCCCTCTGGGGCCAACGTCCTGACTTTC

D: TRBD1
size: -
J: TRBJ1-1
V: TRBV5-1
CDR3: CASSPGQVRNTEAFF
DNA: TGCGCCAGCAGTCCGGGACAGGTGAGGAACACTGAAGCTTTCTTT

D: TRBD2
size: -
J: TRBJ2-2
V: TRBV19
CDR3: CASSIPSGVSGELFF
DNA: TGTGCCAGTAGTATCCCTAGCGGAGTTTCCGGGGAGCTGTTTTTT

D: -
size: -
J: TRBJ2-1
V: TRBV27
CDR3: CASSPRGWDEQFF
DNA: TGTGCCAGCAGTCCTCGGGGGTGGGATGAGCAGTTCTTC

D: -
size: -
J: TRBJ2-3
V: TRBV5-1
CDR3: CASSLVLTPDSTQYF
DNA: TGCGCCAGCAGCTTGGTCCTAACCCCCGATTCTACGCAGTATTTT

D: -
size: -
J: TRBJ1-5
V: TRBV28
CDR3: CASRGATYSNQPQHF
DNA: TGTGCCAGCAGAGGGGCTACCTATAGCAATCAGCCCCAGCATTTT

D: -
size: -
J: TRBJ1-4
V: TRBV7-2
CDR3: CASSLVAGEGEKLFF
DNA: TGTGCCAGCAGCTTAGTCGCAGGGGAGGGGGAAAAACTGTTTTTT

D: TRBD1
size: -
J: TRBJ1-4
V: TRBV5-6
CDR3: CASSLDAGGATNEKLFF
DNA: TGTGCCAGCAGCTTGGACGCAGGGGGAGCAACTAATGAAAAACTGTTTTTT

D: -
size: many
J: TRBJ2-7
V: TRBV5-6
CDR3: CASSSAGIYEQYF
DNA: TGTGCCAGCAGCTCCGCAGGGATTTACGAGCAGTACTTC